These 25 T cell receptor beta chains were all obtained from the same sample, sequenced in a study of T cells in Graves' hyperthyroidism and ophthalmopathy. Amplification targeted TCR beta CDR3 regions from RNA transcripts. TCR CDR3 underwent first-round RT-PCR with the HTBI primer set. TCRdb analysed the multiplex PCR reads with MiXCR anew, one entry per CDR3 protein. The profile covers 490,000 or so distinct CDR3 sequences, with 46% appearing a single time and 44% taken by the ten largest. Sequenced sample: peripheral blood or thyroid tissue (not recorded which). The receptors stem from an adult woman with Graves' disease, either hyperthyroidism or ophthalmopathy (not recorded which).

The chain carries TRBV5-4 and TRBJ1-2; D unclear. In germline, CDR1 is SGHNT, CDR2 YYREEE (reference sequence). The CDR3 has 13 amino acids. V was shortened by 1 base and J by 8 bases, with 12 bases between the two germline ends. CDR3 region: CASSLSFAEGYTF. CDR3 nucleotide sequence: TGTGCCAGCAGCTTGAGTTTTGCTGAGGGCTACACCTTC.

This clonotype was seen repeatedly, ten times or more. The V call is TRBV10-3, the J call TRBJ2-7; 11 nucleotides line up with TRBD2. Trimming removed 4 bases from V and 6 bases from J; junction bases left unmatched: 8. The CDR3 covers 15 residues. The germline CDR1 and CDR2 sequences are ENHRY and SYGVKD. The CDR3 nucleotides are TGTGCCATCAGTGGCCCTCGGCTAGCGGGAGGCGAGCAGTACTTC. It is translated as CAISGPRLAGGEQYF.

The chain carries TRBV1 and TRBJ2-7; TRBD1, the table's D call, was not compared with the DNA. TRBV1 is labeled a pseudogene. This CDR3 contains 21 residues. In DNA, the CDR3 is TGCGCCAGCAGCCAAGACTCTGCCAGAGGCCCAGGGGGCGGTTTGACCTACGAGCAGTACTTC. Translation gives CASSQDSARGPGGGLTYEQYF.

The rearrangement joins TRBV14 to TRBJ2-7, with D unclear. CDR3 length: 14 residues. V dropped 4 bases and J dropped 2 bases, with 12 bases sitting between them. Per the germline V gene, CDR1 is SGHDN and CDR2 is FVKESK. The CDR3, as DNA: TGTGCCAGCAGCCGAAATTGGGGAACCTACGAGCAGTACTTC. This encodes CASSRNWGTYEQYF.

V gene TRBV10-2 combines with J gene TRBJ1-5; the D is unclear. Germline CDR1 reads WSHSY; CDR2 reads SAAADI. This CDR3 comprises 12 residues. V was pared by 10 bases and J by 2 bases, with 9 bases between. The CDR3, as DNA: TGCGCCAACAGAGCGGGCAATCAGCCCCAGCATTTT. Amino acids: CANRAGNQPQHF.

A few counts support this clonotype. The chain recombines TRBV7-2 with TRBJ2-7; D is perhaps TRBD2 (6 bases). The CDR3 spans 15 residues. Trimming removed 2 bases from V and 6 bases from J, with 17 bases in between. Looked up from germline, CDR1 is SGHTA and CDR2 is FQGNSA. For the CDR3, the DNA is TGTGCCAGCAGCTTATTTCATACGGGAGAACGCGAGCAGTACTTC. It codes for CASSLFHTGEREQYF.

This chain uses TRBV12-3 or TRBV12-4 with TRBJ1-6, with D unclear. V was pared by 1 base and J by 10 bases, with 8 bases between. CDR3 length: 13 residues. As DNA, the CDR3 is TGTGCCAGCAGTTTAGGGGCGGTGTCACCCCTCCACTTT. Residues: CASSLGAVSPLHF.

This clonotype was seen many times. The V call is TRBV2, the J call TRBJ1-3, with 7 bases that match TRBD1. Trimming cost V 7 bases and J 4 bases; bases outside gene matches: 4. The CDR3 spans 13 residues. CDR1 is SNHLY, CDR2 FYNNEI, per germline. CDR3 DNA sequence: TGTGCCAGCATCCCCAGGGGGGGAAACACCATATATTTT. It specifies CASIPRGGNTIYF.

This clonotype was found many times. The chain employs TRBV15 and TRBJ1-5; no clear D gene. V dropped 0 bases and J dropped 4 bases, with 13 bases sitting between them. The CDR3 runs to 16 residues. Germline CDR1 is LNHNV and CDR2 is YYDKDF (reference sequence). The CDR3: CATSRDGRATNQPQHF. The CDR3 DNA sequence: TGTGCCACCAGCAGAGATGGGAGGGCGACAAATCAGCCCCAGCATTTT.

On this clonotype: The junction does not match germline at one end; this may be a read error. The CDR3 sequence is CASSEGTFSYEQYF. The CDR3 DNA reads as TGCGCCAGCAGTGAGGGGACTTTCTCCTACGAGCAGTACTTC. The chain recombines TRBV2 with TRBJ2-7; tentatively, D is TRBD2 (6 bases). The germline V gene has CDR1 SNHLY and CDR2 FYNNEI. The CDR3 covers 14 residues. Variable domain in full (rest from reference TRBV2 and TRBJ2-7): EPEVTQTPSHQVTQMGQEVILRCVPISNHLYFYWYRQILGQKVEFLVSFYNNEISEKSEIFDDQFSVERPDGSNFTLKIRSTKLEDSAMYFCASSEGTFSYEQYFGPGTRLTVT.

This clonotype was seen ten or more times. V gene TRBV7-3 combines with J gene TRBJ1-1; 7 bases agree with TRBD1. Germline V gene sequence: CDR1 SGHTA, CDR2 FQGTGA. The CDR3 length is 13 residues. The V and J ends lost 5 bases and 6 bases, in that order; junction bases with no gene match: 6. CDR3 bases: TGTGCCAGCAGCCGACAGGGAGTCTCTGAAGCTTTCTTT. Translating it yields CASSRQGVSEAFF.

This clonotype has more than one count but fewer than ten. The chain recombines TRBV13 with TRBJ2-5; possible D gene TRBD2, 5 bases. The V and J ends lost 5 bases and 0 bases respectively, with 13 bases between them. The length of the CDR3 is 15 residues. Germline V gene lookup returns CDR1 PRHDT and CDR2 FYEKMQ (reference sequence). The CDR3 sequence is CASSRRAENQETQYF. CDR3 sequence (DNA): TGTGCCAGCAGCCGACGAGCGGAGAACCAAGAGACCCAGTACTTC.

Concerning this clonotype itself: A much larger clone is a single base away; this may be a read error. The chain is built from TRBV7-9 and TRBJ2-2; TRBD2 is a possible D gene (5 bases). Germline-derived CDR1 and CDR2 are SEHNR and FQNEAQ (reference sequence). This CDR3 contains 14 residues. DNA of the CDR3: TGTGCCAGCAACTTAGCGAGGAGTTCCGGGGAGCTGTTTTTT. Amino acids: CASNLARSSGELFF.

The chain links TRBV25-1 to TRBJ1-1; the D gene is possibly TRBD1 (6 bases). In germline, CDR1 is MGHDK, CDR2 SYGVNS. The CDR3 has 11 amino acids. Trimming took off 8 bases at V and 9 bases at J, with 13 bases between the two ends. This CDR3 reads CASLRTAQAFF. The CDR3 bases are TGTGCCAGCTTACGGACAGCCCAAGCTTTCTTT.

This clonotype has a handful of counts. The chain is built from TRBV4-1 and TRBJ2-2; D is ambiguous. Germline V gene data show CDR1 as MGHRA and CDR2 as YSYEKL. Trimming pared 0 bases from V and 6 bases from J, leaving 11 bases between. The CDR3 runs to 15 residues. As DNA, the CDR3 is TGCGCCAGCAGCCAAGACCAGAGTCGGGCCGGGGAGCTGTTTTTT. This encodes CASSQDQSRAGELFF.

This sequence joins TRBV24-1 and TRBJ1-5, with D possibly being TRBD1 (5 bases). Germline CDR1 reads KGHDR; CDR2 reads SFDVKD. V was cut by 6 bases and J by 7 bases, with 9 bases left in between. This CDR3 spans 12 amino acids. CDR3 DNA sequence: TGTGCCACCAGTCAGGGACGACAGCCCCAGCATTTT. Translated: CATSQGRQPQHF.

The V and J genes are TRBV7-9 and TRBJ1-2; the match to TRBD1 covers 10 bases. The ends lost 4 bases at V and 2 bases at J; junction bases unmatched: 4. This CDR3 has 15 residues. The germline V gene encodes CDR1 SEHNR and CDR2 FQNEAQ (reference sequence). CDR3 DNA: TGTGCCAGCAGCTATCCGGGACAGGGGAACTATGGCTACACCTTC. Amino acids: CASSYPGQGNYGYTF.

The chain is built from TRBV20-1 and TRBJ2-6; D not certain. Germline values: CDR1 DFQATT, CDR2 SNEGSKA (reference sequence). V was shortened by 0 bases and J by 4 bases, with 4 bases between the two germline ends. The CDR3 is made up of 13 amino acids. CDR3 sequence: CSAREGGANVLTF. The CDR3 DNA reads TGCAGTGCTAGAGAGGGGGGGGCCAACGTCCTGACTTTC.

V and J are TRBV28 and TRBJ1-5; D not resolved. The V gene's germline CDR1 is MDHEN and CDR2 SYDVKM. V was trimmed by 2 bases and J by 8 bases, leaving 4 bases between them. This CDR3 spans 11 amino acids. This CDR3 reads CASSLTEPQHF. In DNA, the CDR3 is TGTGCCAGCAGTTTAACCGAGCCCCAGCATTTT.

The CDR3 protein is CSARRLNYGYTF. DNA for the CDR3: TGCAGTGCTAGACGACTAAACTATGGCTACACCTTC. V usage is TRBV20-1 and J usage is TRBJ1-2; D unclear. The CDR3 totals 12 residues. Germline CDR1 DFQATT, CDR2 SNEGSKA (reference sequence). Trimming stripped 2 bases from V and 2 bases from J, with 6 bases between.

This clonotype came up once. CDR3 DNA sequence: TGTGCCAGCAGCGTTGCCGCCCTGGAGACCCAGCATTTT. It translates to CASSVAALETQHF. The chain has TRBV9 and TRBJ1-5; no reliable D call. V was trimmed by 2 bases and J by 11 bases, leaving 14 bases between them. There are 13 residues in the CDR3. CDR1 is SGDLS, CDR2 YYNGEE, per germline.

Turning to this clonotype: A much larger clone differs by one base, so this may be a read error. This rearrangement joins TRBV7-9 to TRBJ1-3; D gene ambiguous. CDR1 is SEHNR, CDR2 FQNEAQ, per germline (reference sequence). The CDR3 totals 14 residues. The CDR3 DNA sequence: TGTGCCAGCAGCCCTCAGGCTACTGGAAACACCGTATATTTT. Protein: CASSPQATGNTVYF.

The CDR3 DNA is TGTGCCAGCAGCCCTCTAGCGGGAGGGTATTCCTACGAGCAGTACTTC. This sequence encodes CASSPLAGGYSYEQYF. The rearrangement links TRBV7-2 to TRBJ2-7, with 12 nucleotides matching TRBD2. Germline V gene data show CDR1 as SGHTA and CDR2 as FQGNSA. The length of the CDR3 is 16 residues. Trimming cost V 5 bases and J 1 base; bases outside gene matches: 6.

This clonotype has ten or more counts. This chain uses TRBV20-1 with TRBJ1-2; tentative D call: TRBD1 (5 bases). V lost 3 bases, J lost 6 bases, and 8 bases lay in between. The CDR3 covers 11 residues. CDR1 DFQATT and CDR2 SNEGSKA come from the germline V gene (reference sequence). The CDR3 loop is CSARSGDGYTF. The CDR3 nucleotides are TGCAGTGCTAGGTCGGGGGATGGCTACACCTTC.

This rearrangement joins TRBV15 to TRBJ2-5; D unresolved. CDR1 is LNHNV, CDR2 YYDKDF, per germline (reference sequence). The CDR3 length is 14 residues. The V end was cut by 2 bases, the J end by 5 bases, with 12 bases between. The CDR3 sequence is CATSRHPREETQYF. CDR3 nucleotide sequence: TGTGCCACCAGCAGACATCCCCGAGAGGAGACCCAGTACTTC.